A single sample is the source of the 23 T cell receptor beta chains below, sequenced in a study of blood T cell repertoires in COVID-19. Only in-frame clones appear in the TCRdb table, and some are missing; sequencing was by immunoSEQ multiplex PCR. The profile shows over 350,000 clones, roughly 89% of them singletons. The sample comprised peripheral blood. The receptors were gathered from a woman aged 25 to 45 with acute or convalescent COVID-19.

On this clone itself: At the DNA level, this CDR3 is encoded by other sequences in the same sample as well. The chain recombines TRBV5-1 with TRBJ1-4, with D perhaps TRBD1 (5 bases). CDR3 length: 14 amino acids. The germline V gene encodes CDR1 SGHRS and CDR2 YFSETQ. With 2 bases removed from V and 2 bases from J, the gap between germline ends came to 7 bases. The CDR3 coding sequence is TGCGCCAGCAGCTTTGGGGGGACTAATGAAAAACTGTTTTTT. Translating gives CASSFGGTNEKLFF.

V gene TRBV28 combines with J gene TRBJ1-6; maybe TRBD1 (6 bases). The germline V gene encodes CDR1 MDHEN and CDR2 SYDVKM. The CDR3 has 17 residues. V was clipped by 6 bases and J by 8 bases, with 23 bases between them. The CDR3 is CASSYWGGGRLDSPLHF. In DNA form, the CDR3 reads TGTGCCAGCAGCTACTGGGGCGGGGGGCGCCTAGATTCACCCCTCCACTTT.

The chain is built from TRBV24-1 and TRBJ2-2; tentative D call: TRBD1 (6 bases). V shed 9 bases and J shed 5 bases, with 18 bases lying between them. The length of the CDR3 is 15 residues. Per germline, CDR1 KGHDR and CDR2 SFDVKD. The CDR3 bases are TGTGCCACCGCTTCCGAAGTAGGGGGAACCGGGGAGCTGTTTTTT. Its translation is CATASEVGGTGELFF.

The chain joins TRBV27 to TRBJ2-1; TRBD2 agrees at 8 bases. V was pared by 5 bases and J by 7 bases, with 13 bases of the junction left unmatched. Looked up from germline, CDR1 is MNHEY and CDR2 is SMNVEV (reference sequence). The length of the CDR3 is 16 residues. The CDR3 DNA is TGTGCCAGCAGTCCGCCGGGACTAGATGATTTGAATGAGCAGTTCTTC. Its protein product is CASSPPGLDDLNEQFF.

The genes are TRBV2 and TRBJ2-3; D is unresolved. Germline-derived CDR1 and CDR2 are SNHLY and FYNNEI. CDR3 length: 14 residues. Trimming pared 4 bases from V and 5 bases from J, leaving 13 bases between. The CDR3 spells CASSGVESEDTQYF. The CDR3 DNA reads TGTGCCAGCAGTGGGGTTGAAAGCGAAGATACGCAGTATTTT.

The J gene is TRBJ2-3, the V gene TRBV5-1; TRBD1 agrees at 11 bases. Per germline, CDR1 SGHRS and CDR2 YFSETQ. Trimming at V came to 4 bases and at J to 5 bases, leaving 6 bases not matched to a gene. The CDR3 loop spans 15 amino acids. The CDR3 spells CASSAGTGGVDTQYF. The CDR3 DNA follows: TGCGCCAGCAGCGCCGGGACAGGGGGAGTAGATACGCAGTATTTT.

The CDR3 region has the DNA TGTGCCAGTAGTATAGACCCGGGGATCCTCCAGCCCCAGCATTTT. This sequence encodes CASSIDPGILQPQHF. The chain has TRBV19 and TRBJ1-5; D gene unclear. The CDR3 runs 15 residues. The germline gives CDR1 LNHDA, CDR2 SQIVND (reference sequence). The ends were cut back, 0 bases at V and 7 bases at J, with 13 bases in the middle.

The chain is built from TRBV19 and TRBJ1-5; no firm D call. CDR1 LNHDA and CDR2 SQIVND come from the germline V gene (reference sequence). CDR3 length: 14 amino acids. V lost 3 bases to trimming and J lost 6 bases, with 12 bases between them. For the CDR3, the DNA is TGTGCCAGTAGTATCTCGAGTACGGGTCAGCCCCAGCATTTT. This codes for CASSISSTGQPQHF.

This chain connects TRBV6-2 or TRBV6-3 to TRBJ2-7; unclear D gene. CDR3 length equals 12 residues. CDR1 is MNHEY, CDR2 SVGEGT, per germline. The V gene lost 5 bases and the J gene lost 7 bases, with 12 bases spanning the gap. The DNA for the CDR3 is TGTGCCAGCAGTCCGGGTCTTGGGGAGCAGTACTTC. Translation: CASSPGLGEQYF.

This rearrangement joins TRBV27 to TRBJ1-5; 8 bases agree with TRBD1. V lost 5 bases, J lost 3 bases, and 3 bases stayed unmatched. CDR1 is MNHEY, CDR2 SMNVEV, per germline (reference sequence). The CDR3 length is 14 residues. CDR3 bases: TGTGCCAGCAGTGACAGGGGTATCAATCAGCCCCAGCATTTT. As protein: CASSDRGINQPQHF.

This clone came up a few times. The chain joins TRBV7-6 to TRBJ2-1; tentative D call: TRBD1 (5 bases). The CDR3 covers 15 residues. Germline CDR1 reads SGHVS; CDR2 reads FNYEAQ. V lost 3 bases to trimming and J lost 0 bases, with 9 bases between them. CDR3 sequence (DNA): TGTGCCAGCAGCTTGACAGTGGCCTCCTACAATGAGCAGTTCTTC. Translated, it gives CASSLTVASYNEQFF.

This chain links TRBV15 with TRBJ1-1; maybe TRBD1 (5 bases). Germline assignment: CDR1 LNHNV and CDR2 YYDKDF (reference sequence). CDR3 length: 16 residues. Trimming removed 1 base at V and 5 bases at J, with 17 bases between. CDR3 in DNA: TGTGCCACCAGCAGAGGGGTGGGGCAGGGAAGAACTGAAGCTTTCTTT. Translated, it gives CATSRGVGQGRTEAFF.

The chain employs TRBV27 and TRBJ1-2, with 11 nucleotides matching TRBD1. CDR1 MNHEY and CDR2 SMNVEV come from the germline V gene (reference sequence). Losses at the gene ends were 0 bases for V and 8 bases for J; bases not matched to a gene: 5. The CDR3 sequence is 15 residues long. Here the CDR3 DNA reads TGTGCCAGCAGTTTATCCGGACAGGGGGCGAAGGGCTACACCTTC. Translated, it gives CASSLSGQGAKGYTF.

This chain joins TRBV6-5 and TRBJ2-7, with D perhaps matching TRBD1 (5 bases). The germline CDR1 and CDR2 sequences are MNHEY and SVGAGI. V shed 8 bases and J shed 1 base, with 12 bases lying between them. The CDR3 has 13 residues. In nucleotides, the CDR3 is TGTGCCAGCGCACAGGACGCATCCTACGAGCAGTACTTC. Translating it yields CASAQDASYEQYF.

The chain carries TRBV5-4 and TRBJ1-1, with TRBD1 identical over 7 bases. Germline CDR1 reads SGHNT; CDR2 reads YYREEE (reference sequence). The CDR3 has 14 amino acids. V shed 0 bases and J 5 bases; nucleotides not matched to a gene: 4. CDR3 sequence reads: CASSLGTGGTEAFF. The CDR3, as DNA: TGTGCCAGCAGCTTGGGGACAGGTGGGACTGAAGCTTTCTTT.

This chain joins TRBV2 and TRBJ2-5, with 13 bases identical to TRBD2. The germline CDR1 and CDR2 sequences are SNHLY and FYNNEI. This CDR3 contains 15 residues. V shed 6 bases and J 2 bases; nucleotides not matched to a gene: 3. CDR3 nucleotides: TGTGCCAGCAGCCGGACTAGCGGGGGACAAGAGACCCAGTACTTC. Translation: CASSRTSGGQETQYF.

The V call is TRBV5-1, the J call TRBJ2-3, with D possibly TRBD1 on 6 matching bases. Germline V gene lookup returns CDR1 SGHRS and CDR2 YFSETQ. V lost 4 bases and J 2 bases, leaving 14 bases between the germline ends. The CDR3 contains 15 residues. This CDR3 is CASSPRQGYTDTQYF. The DNA of the CDR3 is TGCGCCAGCAGCCCTAGGCAGGGGTACACAGATACGCAGTATTTT. The full variable domain, its missing parts supplied by reference TRBV5-1 and TRBJ2-3, is KAGVTQTPRYLIKTRGQQVTLSCSPISGHRSVSWYQQTPGQGLQFLFEYFSETQRNKGNFPGRFSGRQFSNSRSEMNVSTLELGDSALYLCASSPRQGYTDTQYFGPGTRLTVL.

The chain links TRBV6-6 to TRBJ1-1; possibly TRBD1 for D (6 bases). Trimming removed 8 bases from V and 8 bases from J, with 27 bases in between. Germline values: CDR1 MNHNY, CDR2 SVGAGI (reference sequence). This CDR3 contains 16 residues. The CDR3 coding sequence is TGTGCCAGCCTTTACACGAGCGCAGGGGCAGGAGGAGAAGCTTTCTTT. It encodes CASLYTSAGAGGEAFF.

A single count supports this clone. This CDR3 reads CSVESAGELFF. CDR3 DNA sequence: TGCAGCGTTGAATCCGCCGGGGAGCTGTTTTTT. The rearrangement uses TRBV29-1 and TRBJ2-2, with D hard to call. Trimming took off 2 bases at V and 6 bases at J, with 4 bases between the two ends. The germline V gene encodes CDR1 SQVTM and CDR2 ANQGSEA. CDR3 length: 11 residues.

This clone was seen only once. This chain joins TRBV10-3 and TRBJ1-2, with 11 positions matching TRBD1. The ends lost 8 bases at V and 3 bases at J; junction bases unmatched: 5. Germline-derived CDR1 and CDR2 are ENHRY and SYGVKD. This CDR3 has 14 residues. The CDR3 is CAISDRGQDYGYTF. For the CDR3, the DNA is TGTGCCATCTCGGACAGGGGGCAAGACTATGGCTACACCTTC.

A single count supports this clone. The chain is built from TRBV3-1 (or the pseudogene TRBV3-2) and TRBJ2-1, with 8 bases matching TRBD2. The CDR3 totals 14 residues. Unmatched junction bases numbered 8, after V lost 4 bases and J lost 9 bases. Germline CDR1 reads LGHDT; CDR2 reads YNNKEL (reference sequence). As DNA, the CDR3 is TGTGCCAGCAGCCTCCGGGGGGGCCCCGGTGAGCAGTTCTTC. It translates to CASSLRGGPGEQFF.

The CDR3 nucleotides read TGTGCCAGCACCCTGGAGAGGAAGACTGAAGCTTTCTTT. It is translated as CASTLERKTEAFF. The J gene is TRBJ1-1, the V gene TRBV28; D unresolved. In germline, CDR1 is MDHEN, CDR2 SYDVKM. CDR3 size: 13 residues. V lost 7 bases and J lost 5, with 14 bases in between.

The chain is built from TRBV4-1 and TRBJ1-2, with a weak D call TRBD1 (5 bases). This CDR3 contains 16 residues. Germline V lookup: CDR1 MGHRA, CDR2 YSYEKL. V shed 0 bases and J shed 4 bases, with 15 bases lying between them. The CDR3 nucleotides read TGCGCCAGCAGCCAAGATCGCGCAGGCGGGGGCTATGGCTACACCTTC. Translating it yields CASSQDRAGGGYGYTF.